The sequence of this TCR beta chain was determined in a study of blood T cell repertoires in COVID-19. Background on the study: Samples of COVID-19 (acute and convalescent) were obtained from the United States, Italy and Spain. Nucleic acid was either cDNA or gDNA, and it came from T cells, B-cell-depleted T cells, or PBMCs.

Trimming removed 5 bases at V and 0 bases at J, with 25 bases between. Per the germline V gene, CDR1 is KGHDR and CDR2 is SFDVKD. The CDR3 is 19 amino acids. Original handling: Reference gene primer amplification gave estimated nucleated cell counts. Method: immunoSEQ multiplex PCR; TCRdb's copy keeps in-frame clones and lacks some. Clone size and the V and J calls come from that table; the DNA yielded D and trimming. Counted here are tens of thousands of clones, around 90% occurring once; the ten biggest clones make up approximately 7%. The sequence derives from a human donor with active COVID-19. The donor label of this sample is uncertain. The rearrangement uses TRBV24-1 and TRBJ2-7; TRBD1 might be the D (8 bases). The sample taken for sequencing was peripheral blood. The CDR3 loop is CATSGPRGEGQEDSYEQYF. CDR3 DNA sequence: TGTGCCACCAGTGGCCCCCGGGGGGAGGGACAGGAAGACTCCTACGAGCAGTACTTC.